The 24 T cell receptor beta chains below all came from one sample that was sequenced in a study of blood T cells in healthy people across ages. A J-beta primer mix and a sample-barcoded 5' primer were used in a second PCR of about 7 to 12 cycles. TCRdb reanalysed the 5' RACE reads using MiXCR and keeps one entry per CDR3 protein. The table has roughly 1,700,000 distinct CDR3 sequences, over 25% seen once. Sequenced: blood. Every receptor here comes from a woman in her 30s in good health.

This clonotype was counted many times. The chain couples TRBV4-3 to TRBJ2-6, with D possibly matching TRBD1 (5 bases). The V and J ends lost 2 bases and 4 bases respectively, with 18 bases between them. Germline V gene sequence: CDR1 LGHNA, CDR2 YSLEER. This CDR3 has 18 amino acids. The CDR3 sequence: CASSQNTGRSRGANVLTF. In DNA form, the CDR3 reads TGCGCCAGCAGCCAAAATACAGGCCGCTCTAGAGGGGCCAACGTCCTGACTTTC.

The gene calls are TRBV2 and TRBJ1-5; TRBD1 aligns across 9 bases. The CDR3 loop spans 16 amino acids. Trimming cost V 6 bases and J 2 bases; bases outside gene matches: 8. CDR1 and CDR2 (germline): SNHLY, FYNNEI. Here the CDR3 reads CASRPGQGLGNQPQHF. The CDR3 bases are TGTGCCAGCAGGCCGGGACAGGGTTTAGGCAATCAGCCCCAGCATTTT.

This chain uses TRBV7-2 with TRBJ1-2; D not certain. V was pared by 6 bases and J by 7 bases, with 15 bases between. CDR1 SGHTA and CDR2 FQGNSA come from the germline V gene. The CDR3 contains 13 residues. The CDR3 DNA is TGTGCCAGCAGTCCAACTACTACCAGTGGCTACACCTTC. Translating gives CASSPTTTSGYTF.

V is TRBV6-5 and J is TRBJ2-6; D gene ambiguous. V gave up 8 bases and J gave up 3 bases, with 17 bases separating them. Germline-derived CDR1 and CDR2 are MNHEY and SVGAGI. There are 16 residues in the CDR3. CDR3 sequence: CASHRYSSLGANVLTF. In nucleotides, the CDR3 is TGTGCCAGCCACCGTTACTCGTCCCTTGGGGCCAACGTCCTGACTTTC.

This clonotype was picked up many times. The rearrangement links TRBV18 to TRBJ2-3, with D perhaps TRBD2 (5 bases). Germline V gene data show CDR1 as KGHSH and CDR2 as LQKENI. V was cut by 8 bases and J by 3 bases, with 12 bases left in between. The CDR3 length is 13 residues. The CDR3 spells CASSPDSTDTQYF. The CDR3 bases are TGTGCCAGCAGCCCGGACTCTACAGATACGCAGTATTTT.

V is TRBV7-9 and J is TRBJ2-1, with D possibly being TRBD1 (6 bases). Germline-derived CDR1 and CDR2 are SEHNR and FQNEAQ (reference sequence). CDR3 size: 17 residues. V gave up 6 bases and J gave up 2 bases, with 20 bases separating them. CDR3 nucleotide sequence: TGTGCCAGCAGTCGTACAGGGATTAATGTTACCTACAATGAGCAGTTCTTC. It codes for CASSRTGINVTYNEQFF.

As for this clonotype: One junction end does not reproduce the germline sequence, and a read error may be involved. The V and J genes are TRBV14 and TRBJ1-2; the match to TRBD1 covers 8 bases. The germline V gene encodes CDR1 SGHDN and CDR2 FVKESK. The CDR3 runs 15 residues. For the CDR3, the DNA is TGTGCCGGCAGCCAGTCAGGGGGCGATCTCTATGGCTACACCTTC. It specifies CAGSQSGGDLYGYTF.

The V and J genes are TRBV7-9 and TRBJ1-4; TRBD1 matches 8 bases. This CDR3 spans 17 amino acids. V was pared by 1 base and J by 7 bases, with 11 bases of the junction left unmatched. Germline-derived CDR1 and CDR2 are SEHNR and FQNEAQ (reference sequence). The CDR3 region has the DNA TGTGCCAGCAGCTTAGGTCCCGGGACAGGAGGGATTGAAAAACTGTTTTTT. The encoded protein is CASSLGPGTGGIEKLFF.

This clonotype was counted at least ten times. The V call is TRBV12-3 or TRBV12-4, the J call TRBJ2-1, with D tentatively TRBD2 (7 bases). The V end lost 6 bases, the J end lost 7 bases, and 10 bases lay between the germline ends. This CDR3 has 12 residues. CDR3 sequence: CASRQGGNEQFF. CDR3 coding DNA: TGTGCCAGCAGACAGGGAGGGAATGAGCAGTTCTTC.

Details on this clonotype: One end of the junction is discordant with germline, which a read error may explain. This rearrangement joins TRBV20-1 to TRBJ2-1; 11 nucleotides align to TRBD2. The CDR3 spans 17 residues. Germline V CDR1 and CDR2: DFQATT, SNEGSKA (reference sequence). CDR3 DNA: TGCAGTGCTAGAGGCCCTAGCGGGAGGAGCTCCTACAATAAGCAGTTCTTC. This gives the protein CSARGPSGRSSYNKQFF.

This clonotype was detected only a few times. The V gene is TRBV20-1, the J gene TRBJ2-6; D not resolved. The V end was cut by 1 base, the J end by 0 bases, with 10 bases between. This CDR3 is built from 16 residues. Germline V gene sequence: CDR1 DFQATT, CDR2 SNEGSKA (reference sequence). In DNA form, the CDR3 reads TGCAGTGCTAGAGCATTGGAGTCCTCTGGGGCCAACGTCCTGACTTTC. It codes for CSARALESSGANVLTF.

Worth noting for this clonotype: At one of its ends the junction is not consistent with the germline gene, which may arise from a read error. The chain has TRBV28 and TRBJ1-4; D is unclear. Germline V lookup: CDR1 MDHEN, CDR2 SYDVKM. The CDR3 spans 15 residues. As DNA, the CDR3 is TGTGCCACCCGACGGGGTGGAGCAACTAATGAAAAGCTGTTTTTT. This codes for CATRRGGATNEKLFF.

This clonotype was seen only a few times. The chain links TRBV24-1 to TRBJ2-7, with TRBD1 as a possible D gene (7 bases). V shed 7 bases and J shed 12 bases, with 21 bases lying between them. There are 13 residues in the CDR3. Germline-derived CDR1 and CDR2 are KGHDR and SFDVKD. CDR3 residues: CATRRDSSPRGYF. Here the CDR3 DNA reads TGTGCCACCAGACGGGACAGCTCCCCGCGGGGGTACTTC.

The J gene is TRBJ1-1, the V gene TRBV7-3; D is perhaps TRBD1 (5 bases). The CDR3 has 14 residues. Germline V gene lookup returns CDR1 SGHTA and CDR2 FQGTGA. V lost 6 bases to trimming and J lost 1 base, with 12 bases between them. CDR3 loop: CASRPDSSNTEAFF. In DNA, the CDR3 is TGTGCCAGCAGACCCGACAGTTCGAACACTGAAGCTTTCTTT. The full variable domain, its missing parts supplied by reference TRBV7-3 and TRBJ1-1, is GAGVSQTPSNKVTEKGKYVELRCDPISGHTALYWYRQSLGQGPEFLIYFQGTGAADDSGLPNDRFFAVRPEGSVSTLKIQRTERGDSAVYLCASRPDSSNTEAFFGQGTRLTVV.

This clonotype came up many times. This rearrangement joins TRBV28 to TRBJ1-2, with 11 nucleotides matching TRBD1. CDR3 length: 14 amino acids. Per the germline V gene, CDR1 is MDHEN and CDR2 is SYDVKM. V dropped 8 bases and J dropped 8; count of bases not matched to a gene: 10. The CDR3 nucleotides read TGTGCCAGCTTTGGTGGACAGGGGGCGCCGGGCTACACCTTC. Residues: CASFGGQGAPGYTF.

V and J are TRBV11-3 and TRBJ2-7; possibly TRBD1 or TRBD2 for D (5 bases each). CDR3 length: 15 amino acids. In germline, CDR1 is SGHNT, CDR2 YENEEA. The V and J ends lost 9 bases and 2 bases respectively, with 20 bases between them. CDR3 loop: CASSEGTANTYEQYF. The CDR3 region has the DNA TGTGCCAGTTCTGAGGGGACCGCAAACACCTACGAGCAGTACTTC.

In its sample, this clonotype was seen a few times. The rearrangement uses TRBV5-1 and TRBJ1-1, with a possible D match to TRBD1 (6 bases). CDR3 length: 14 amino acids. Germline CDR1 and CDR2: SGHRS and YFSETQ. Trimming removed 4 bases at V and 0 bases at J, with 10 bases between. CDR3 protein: CASSGGQMNTEAFF. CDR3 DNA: TGCGCCAGCAGCGGAGGACAGATGAACACTGAAGCTTTCTTT.

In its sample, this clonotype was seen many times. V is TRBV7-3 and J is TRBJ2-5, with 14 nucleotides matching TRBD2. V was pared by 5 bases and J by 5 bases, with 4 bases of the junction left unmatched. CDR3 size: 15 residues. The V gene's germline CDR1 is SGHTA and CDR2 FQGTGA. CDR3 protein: CASSVTSGGAETQYF. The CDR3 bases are TGTGCCAGCAGCGTGACTAGCGGGGGGGCGGAGACCCAGTACTTC.

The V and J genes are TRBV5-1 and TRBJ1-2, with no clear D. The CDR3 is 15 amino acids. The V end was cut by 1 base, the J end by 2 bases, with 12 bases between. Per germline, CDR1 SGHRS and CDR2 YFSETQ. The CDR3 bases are TGCGCCAGCAGCTTGTTAGTGGGAGACAACTATGGCTACACCTTC. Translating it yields CASSLLVGDNYGYTF.

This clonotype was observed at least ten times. The CDR3 region is CASSYGGESSPRVYNEQFF. CDR3 DNA sequence: TGTGCCAGCAGTTATGGGGGCGAATCTTCCCCGAGGGTATACAATGAGCAGTTCTTC. This chain links TRBV6-5 with TRBJ2-1; TRBD1 might be the D (6 bases). Trimming took 3 bases from V and 4 from J, leaving 25 bases between them. Germline loops: CDR1 MNHEY, CDR2 SVGAGI. This CDR3 is 19 amino acids long.

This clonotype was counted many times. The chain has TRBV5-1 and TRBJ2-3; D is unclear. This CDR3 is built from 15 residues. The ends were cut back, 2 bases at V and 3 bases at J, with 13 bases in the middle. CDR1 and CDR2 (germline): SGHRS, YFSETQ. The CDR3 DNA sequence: TGCGCCAGCAGCTTTGCAAGGGATTCGACAGATACGCAGTATTTT. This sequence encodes CASSFARDSTDTQYF.

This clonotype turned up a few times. This CDR3 reads CASSFGGSRVQETQYF. CDR3 coding DNA: TGCGCCAGCAGCTTTGGGGGATCTAGGGTTCAAGAGACCCAGTACTTC. V gene TRBV5-1 combines with J gene TRBJ2-5; perhaps D is TRBD1 or TRBD2 (5 bases each). With 2 bases removed from V and 2 bases from J, the gap between germline ends came to 16 bases. The CDR3 consists of 16 residues. Germline loops: CDR1 SGHRS, CDR2 YFSETQ.

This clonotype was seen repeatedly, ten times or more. The CDR3 nucleotides are TGTGCCATCAGTGACCCGGGACTAGCGGGAGGGTCCTACGAGCAGTACTTC. Residues: CAISDPGLAGGSYEQYF. The chain links TRBV10-3 to TRBJ2-7; 16 bases match TRBD2. This CDR3 comprises 17 residues. From germline, CDR1 is ENHRY and CDR2 SYGVKD. With 3 bases clipped from V and 1 base from J, the junction kept 3 bases outside the gene matches.

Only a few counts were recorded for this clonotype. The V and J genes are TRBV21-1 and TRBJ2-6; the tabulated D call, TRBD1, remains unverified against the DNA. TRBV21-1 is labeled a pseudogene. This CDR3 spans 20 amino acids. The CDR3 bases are TGTGCCAGCAGTGTCCGGGGAGAGGGACAGGGCTCGTCTGGGGCCAACGTCCTGACTTTC. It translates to CASSVRGEGQGSSGANVLTF.